This TCR beta chain comes out of a study of cytomegalovirus exposure and HLA in healthy donors. Study background: Later analysis reported that the 110 or so validation repertoires shared the platform of the 650 to 700 first-cohort repertoires.

On this clone itself: Its antigen is unidentified.

The protocol was immunoSEQ multiplex PCR, while the TCRdb copy is restricted to in-frame clones and leaves out a portion. The sample contains about 53,000 clones, 85% to 95% of which appear only once. Germline lookup yields CDR1 SGHVS and CDR2 FNYEAQ. V lost 1 base, J lost 6 bases, and 6 bases stayed unmatched. The CDR3 runs 14 residues. General study points: Some TCR beta chains (roughly 160 of them) were listed as cytomegalovirus-associated.

The sequenced sample consisted of PBMCs. This TCR derives from a man between 18 and 35 years old in good health and CMV-seronegative. V gene TRBV7-6 combines with J gene TRBJ2-7; 7 bases line up with TRBD2. The CDR3 nucleotides read TGTGCCAGCAGCTTAGGTCCTGCGGGAGTCGAGCAGTACTTC. Amino acids: CASSLGPAGVEQYF.